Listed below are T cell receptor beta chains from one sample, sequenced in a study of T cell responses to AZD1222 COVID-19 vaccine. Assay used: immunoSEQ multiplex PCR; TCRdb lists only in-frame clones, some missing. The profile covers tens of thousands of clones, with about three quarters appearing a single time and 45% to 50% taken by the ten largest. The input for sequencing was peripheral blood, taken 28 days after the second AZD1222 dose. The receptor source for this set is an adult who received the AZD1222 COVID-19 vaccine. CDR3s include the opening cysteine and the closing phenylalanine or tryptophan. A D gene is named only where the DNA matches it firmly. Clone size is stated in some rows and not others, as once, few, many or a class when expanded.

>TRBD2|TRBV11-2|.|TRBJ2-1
TGTGCCAGCAGCTCGACTAGCGGATCCTACAATGAGCAGTTCTTC
CASSSTSGSYNEQFF
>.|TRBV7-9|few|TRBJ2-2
TGTGCCAGCAGCTTAAGGGCAGAAGGCGGGGAGCTGTTTTTT
CASSLRAEGGELFF
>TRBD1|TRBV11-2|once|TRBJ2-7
TGTGCCAGCAGCCTAATGACAGGGGCGAACGAGCAGTACTTC
CASSLMTGANEQYF
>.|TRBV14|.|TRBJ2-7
TGTGCCAGCAGCCAAGAAAAGTTAAGGGGGGGAGAGCAGTACTTC
CASSQEKLRGGEQYF
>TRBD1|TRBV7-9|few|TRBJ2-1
TGTGCCAGCAGCTTATCCCGACAGGGGGAAATCTCCTACAATGAGCAGTTCTTC
CASSLSRQGEISYNEQFF
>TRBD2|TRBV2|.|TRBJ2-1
TGTGCCAGCAGTGAACCGGAGGGGGGTTTAGCGGGAGGGCTCTACAATGAGCAGTTCTTC
CASSEPEGGLAGGLYNEQFF
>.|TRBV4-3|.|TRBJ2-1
TGCGCCAGCAGCCAAGGGGGCGACACGGGCAATGAGCAGTTCTTC
CASSQGGDTGNEQFF
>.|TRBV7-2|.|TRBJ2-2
TGTGCCAGCAGCTTCAAGCGTTCGAACACCGGGGAGCTGTTTTTT
CASSFKRSNTGELFF
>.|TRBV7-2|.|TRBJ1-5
TGTGCCAGCAGCGTCGACACGGGTCAGCCCCAGCATTTT
CASSVDTGQPQHF
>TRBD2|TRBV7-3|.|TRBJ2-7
TGTGCCAGCAGCCCACAATCCCGGGACTACCCTTACGAGCAGTACTTC
CASSPQSRDYPYEQYF
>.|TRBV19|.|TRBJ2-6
TGTGCCACCTCTCGGACAGATGGCTCTGGGGCCAACGTCCTGACTTTC
CATSRTDGSGANVLTF
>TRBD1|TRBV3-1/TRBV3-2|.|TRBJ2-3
TGTGCCAGCAGCTTCACCCGGACAGGGACCACAGATACGCAGTATTTT
CASSFTRTGTTDTQYF
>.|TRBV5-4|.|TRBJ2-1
TGTGCCAGCAGCTTTGGTGATGAGCAGTTCTTC
CASSFGDEQFF
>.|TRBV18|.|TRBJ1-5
TGTGCCAGCTCACCACCGGGAGAAATACAGCCCCAGCATTTT
CASSPPGEIQPQHF
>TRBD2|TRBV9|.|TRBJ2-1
TGTGCCAGCAGCCCGCGGGGGGCAGGTCTTCGGAATGAGCAGTTCTTC
CASSPRGAGLRNEQFF
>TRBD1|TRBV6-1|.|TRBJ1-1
TGTGCCAGCAGTGACGGACAGGTCTTTGGCACTGAAGCTTTCTTT
CASSDGQVFGTEAFF
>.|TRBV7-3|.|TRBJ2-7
TGTGCCAGCAGCCCCTATTTGGTTGGGGCGGCCTACGAGCAGTACTTC
CASSPYLVGAAYEQYF
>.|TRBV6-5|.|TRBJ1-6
TGTGCCAGCAGTTACGCTGGGAACATTAATTCACCCCTCCACTTT
CASSYAGNINSPLHF
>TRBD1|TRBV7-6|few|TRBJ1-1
TGTGCCAGCAGCTTAGGGGACAGGGGGCCCACTGAAGCTTTCTTT
CASSLGDRGPTEAFF
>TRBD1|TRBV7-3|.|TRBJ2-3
TGTGCCAGCAGCTTAGGGGACAGCGACGCAGATACGCAGTATTTT
CASSLGDSDADTQYF
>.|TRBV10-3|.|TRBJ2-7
TGTGCCATCAGTGAGGGGGGTCCCGGGTTGGGTTCCTACGAGCAGTACTTC
CAISEGGPGLGSYEQYF
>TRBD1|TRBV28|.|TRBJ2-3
TGTGCCAGCTTCGGGACAGTTCTGGCAGATACGCAGTATTTT
CASFGTVLADTQYF
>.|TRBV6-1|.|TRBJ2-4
TGTGCCAGCAGTGAACCTACACTAGACCTAGCCAAAAACATTCAGTACTTC
CASSEPTLDLAKNIQYF
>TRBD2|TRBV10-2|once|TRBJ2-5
TGCGCCAGCAGTGATGCGGGAGGAGAGACCCAGTACTTC
CASSDAGGETQYF
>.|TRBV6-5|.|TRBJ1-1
TGTGCCAGCAGTAAACAAGGGACGGACACTGAAGCTTTCTTT
CASSKQGTDTEAFF
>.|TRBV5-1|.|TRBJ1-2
TGCGCCAGCAGCTTGGCCGGGGTGGAAGGCTACACCTTC
CASSLAGVEGYTF
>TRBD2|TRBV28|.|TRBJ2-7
TGTGCCAGCAGTTTAATGCGGGAGGAGTACGAGCAGTACTTC
CASSLMREEYEQYF
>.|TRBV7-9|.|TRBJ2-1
TGTGCCAGCAGCTTAGTTAACAACAATGAGCAGTTCTTC
CASSLVNNNEQFF
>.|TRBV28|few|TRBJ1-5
TGTGCCAGCAGTTTATTCGGTCAGCCCCAGCATTTT
CASSLFGQPQHF
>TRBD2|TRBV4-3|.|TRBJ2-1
TGCGCCAGCAGCCAAGCCACGGGAGGAGGGAATGAGCAGTTCTTC
CASSQATGGGNEQFF
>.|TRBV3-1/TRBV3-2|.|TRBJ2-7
TGTGCCAGCAGCCAAGACGCGGGACTTGGCTCCTACGAGCAGTACTTC
CASSQDAGLGSYEQYF
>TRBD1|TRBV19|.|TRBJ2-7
TGTGCCAGTAGCCTCACTGGACAGGCCTACGAGCAGTACTTC
CASSLTGQAYEQYF